Each of the 12 T cell receptor beta chains below was sequenced from the same sample in a study of a mutant IDH1 vaccine in newly diagnosed glioma. The sample's time point: week 11, during vaccination. The vaccine gave 300 ug of a 20-mer mutant IDH1 peptide subcutaneously per dose. Their cognate antigens are unknown. Libraries were prepared by immunoSEQ multiplex PCR; TCRdb keeps only in-frame clonotypes and omits some of them. The table shows about 24,000 clones, with 79% occurring only once. This sample comprised PBMCs, obtained from a glioma patient whose treatment included an IDH1 peptide vaccine. These TCRs come from a middle-aged man with glioma.

The genes are TRBV10-1 and TRBJ2-7; D might be TRBD2 (6 bases). Germline assignment: CDR1 WNHNN and CDR2 SYGVQD (reference sequence). The CDR3 is 15 residues long. The ends were cut back, 3 bases at V and 6 bases at J, with 18 bases in the middle. The CDR3 coding sequence is TGCGCCAGCAGTGAAAGCGGGCAGGGTCTTCGCGAGCAGTACTTC. As protein: CASSESGQGLREQYF.

A few counts support this clone. The V call is TRBV11-2, the J call TRBJ2-2, with 7 bases lining up with TRBD2. V gave up 8 bases and J gave up 5 bases; unmatched junction bases: 8. The germline gives CDR1 SGHAT, CDR2 FQNNGV. This CDR3 region has 14 residues. In nucleotides, the CDR3 is TGTGCCAGCCATGGCGGGAGCCGAACCGGGGAGCTGTTTTTT. It translates to CASHGGSRTGELFF.

The chain employs TRBV6-1 and TRBJ1-5; D is undetermined. Germline lookup yields CDR1 MNHNS and CDR2 SASEGT. The CDR3 consists of 12 residues. Trimming cost V 7 bases and J 6 bases, with 10 bases left between them. As DNA, the CDR3 is TGTGCCAGCATCGACGGGAGTCAGCCCCAGCATTTT. This encodes CASIDGSQPQHF.

CDR3 amino acids: CASSRRNVRGHTEAFF. The CDR3 DNA follows: TGTGCCAGCAGCCGACGAAATGTGAGGGGGCACACTGAAGCTTTCTTT. The chain recombines TRBV7-9 with TRBJ1-1; 7 bases are a match to TRBD1. Per germline, CDR1 SEHNR and CDR2 FQNEAQ (reference sequence). The CDR3 spans 16 residues. J was trimmed by 3 bases and V by 5 bases; bases with no gene match: 12.

By sample share, this clone is medium-sized (0.01 to 0.1%). The DNA for the CDR3 is TGTGCCAGCAGCTTAGCAGGGGCGGGGGTGAACACTGAAGCTTTCTTT. Its translation is CASSLAGAGVNTEAFF. V is TRBV7-9 and J is TRBJ1-1; a possible D gene is TRBD1 (5 bases). CDR3 length: 16 residues. Germline assignment: CDR1 SEHNR and CDR2 FQNEAQ (reference sequence). The V end was cut by 0 bases, the J end by 0 bases, with 11 bases between.

The chain carries TRBV5-1 and TRBJ2-1; tentative D call: TRBD1 (6 bases). This CDR3 has 14 amino acids. The V and J ends lost 5 bases and 8 bases respectively, with 17 bases between them. Germline CDR1 SGHRS, CDR2 YFSETQ. The CDR3 region has the DNA TGCGCCAGCAGTTATACACAGGGTTGGGATGAGCAGTTCTTC. Residues: CASSYTQGWDEQFF.

This clone has a handful of counts. V and J are TRBV5-1 and TRBJ1-2; no firm D call. Trimming took off 0 bases at V and 9 bases at J, with 15 bases between the two ends. Germline CDR1 is SGHRS and CDR2 is YFSETQ. The CDR3 sequence is 14 residues long. In DNA, the CDR3 is TGCGCCAGCAGCTTGGAAGGGCCTAGTAGTCGCTACACCTTC. Its protein is CASSLEGPSSRYTF.

V is TRBV11-2 and J is TRBJ2-5; D not resolved. Per germline, CDR1 SGHAT and CDR2 FQNNGV. This CDR3 is 11 amino acids long. Trimming left V 5 bases short and J 4 bases short, with 5 bases between. The CDR3 DNA sequence: TGTGCCAGCAGCGTCGGAGAGACCCAGTACTTC. Translating gives CASSVGETQYF.

J is TRBJ1-2 and V is TRBV7-2, with TRBD1 identical over 8 bases. This CDR3 has 15 amino acids. Looked up from germline, CDR1 is SGHTA and CDR2 is FQGNSA. Losses at the gene ends were 4 bases for V and 2 bases for J; bases not matched to a gene: 6. CDR3 sequence (DNA): TGTGCCAGCAGCTCAACGAGGACAGGGAACTATGGCTACACCTTC. Residues: CASSSTRTGNYGYTF.

This clone was observed once. CDR3 amino acids: CASSESGVLYNEQFF. The CDR3 nucleotides read TGCGCCAGCAGTGAGTCGGGAGTACTCTACAATGAGCAGTTCTTC. The chain couples TRBV10-2 to TRBJ2-1; TRBD2 might be the D (5 bases). The CDR3 is made up of 15 amino acids. The V and J ends lost 0 bases and 3 bases respectively, with 9 bases between them. Germline values: CDR1 WSHSY, CDR2 SAAADI.

The rearrangement uses TRBV29-1 and TRBJ1-2; D remains ambiguous. V gave up 4 bases and J gave up 2 bases, with 11 bases separating them. There are 13 residues in the CDR3. Per germline, CDR1 SQVTM and CDR2 ANQGSEA. The CDR3 region has the DNA TGCAGCGTTGTTAAAGGAGAGAACTATGGCTACACCTTC. Its protein product is CSVVKGENYGYTF.

This clone is a singleton in its sample. In DNA form, the CDR3 reads TGTGCCTTCAGTGTGGGCACAGATACGCAGTATTTT. Its protein is CAFSVGTDTQYF. This sequence joins TRBV7-9 and TRBJ2-3; no definite D call. The germline V and J ends were trimmed by 11 bases and 1 base, with 10 bases remaining between them. The length of the CDR3 is 12 residues. The germline V gene encodes CDR1 SEHNR and CDR2 FQNEAQ (reference sequence).